The next 15 T cell receptor beta chains were all read from a single sample in a study of shared clonotypes between healthy human individuals. The method was immunoSEQ multiplex PCR; TCRdb's version includes in-frame clones alone and lacks a portion of them. The table lists 550,000 to 700,000 clones, more than 70% of them singletons, with around 2% in the top ten. Sample: memory CD4+ T cells sorted from blood. Indicated subset: CD45RA-negative fraction. These receptors were taken from a woman in her twenties or thirties in good health.

The table lists this clone with a few counts. The sample contains more than one DNA sequence encoding this CDR3. The CDR3 DNA reads as TGTGCCAGCAGGGCAGGGGGCACTGAAGCTTTCTTT. Translated, it gives CASRAGGTEAFF. J is TRBJ1-1 and V is TRBV2; 7 nucleotides agree with TRBD1. The trim removed 6 bases at V and 4 bases at J, leaving 2 bases unmatched. CDR3 length: 12 amino acids. CDR1 and CDR2 (germline): SNHLY, FYNNEI.

The sample holds a few counts of this clone. The J gene is TRBJ1-1, the V gene TRBV15; D is unresolved. Trimming stripped 1 base from V and 4 bases from J, with 10 bases between. CDR3 size: 14 residues. Germline lookup yields CDR1 LNHNV and CDR2 YYDKDF (reference sequence). CDR3 protein: CATSRAADSTEAFF. CDR3 in DNA: TGTGCCACCAGCAGAGCTGCGGATTCCACTGAAGCTTTCTTT.

The chain is built from TRBV27 and TRBJ2-7, with a tentative D call TRBD1 (5 bases). V lost 0 bases and J 6 bases, leaving 15 bases between the germline ends. Looked up from germline, CDR1 is MNHEY and CDR2 is SMNVEV (reference sequence). The CDR3 has 15 amino acids. The CDR3 bases are TGTGCCAGCAGTTTATCGACGTCTCACAGGTCCGAGCAGTACTTC. The encoded protein is CASSLSTSHRSEQYF.

Many counts were recorded for this clone. The same CDR3 arises from other DNA sequences in this sample as well. The rearrangement joins TRBV5-1 to TRBJ2-3, with D perhaps TRBD1 or TRBD2 (5 bases each). Germline assignment: CDR1 SGHRS and CDR2 YFSETQ. V lost 0 bases, J lost 0 bases, and 11 bases lay in between. This CDR3 has 16 amino acids. The CDR3 spells CASSLGQGASTDTQYF. The CDR3 DNA follows: TGCGCCAGCAGCTTGGGTCAGGGAGCTAGCACAGATACGCAGTATTTT. The complete variable domain, with remaining parts taken from reference TRBV5-1 and TRBJ2-3, reads KAGVTQTPRYLIKTRGQQVTLSCSPISGHRSVSWYQQTPGQGLQFLFEYFSETQRNKGNFPGRFSGRQFSNSRSEMNVSTLELGDSALYLCASSLGQGASTDTQYFGPGTRLTVL.

The chain couples TRBV7-2 to TRBJ2-7, with D possibly being TRBD1 (6 bases). The V end was cut by 2 bases, the J end by 0 bases, with 11 bases between. The CDR3 spans 15 residues. Looked up from germline, CDR1 is SGHTA and CDR2 is FQGNSA. CDR3 nucleotide sequence: TGTGCCAGCAGCTTACCCCCGGACAGCTCCTACGAGCAGTACTTC. The encoded protein is CASSLPPDSSYEQYF. The entire variable domain, with the rest obtained from reference TRBV7-2 and TRBJ2-7, is as follows: GAGVSQSPSNKVTEKGKDVELRCDPISGHTALYWYRQSLGQGLEFLIYFQGNSAPDKSGLPSDRFSAERTGGSVSTLTIQRTQQEDSAVYLCASSLPPDSSYEQYFGPGTRLTVT.

The rearrangement uses TRBV6-6 and TRBJ2-3; TRBD2 agrees at 8 bases. The V segment lost 7 bases and the J segment 6 bases; nucleotides outside the gene matches: 9. Germline V gives CDR1 MNHNY, CDR2 SVGAGI (reference sequence). This CDR3 region has 14 residues. The CDR3 nucleotides are TGTGCCAGCATAAGGAGCGGGAGCTCCGATACGCAGTATTTT. This encodes CASIRSGSSDTQYF.

Concerning this clone: The sample holds other DNA sequences that translate to the same CDR3. V gene TRBV5-1 combines with J gene TRBJ2-3; D gene ambiguous. V lost 4 bases to trimming and J lost 2 bases, with 5 bases between them. CDR1 SGHRS and CDR2 YFSETQ come from the germline V gene. This CDR3 has 12 residues. CDR3 region: CASSPDTDTQYF. The CDR3 DNA follows: TGCGCCAGCAGCCCAGACACAGATACGCAGTATTTT.

As concerns this clone: The sample contains more than one DNA sequence encoding this CDR3. The V call is TRBV5-1, the J call TRBJ1-4; unclear D gene. CDR1 is SGHRS and CDR2 is YFSETQ in the germline V gene. The CDR3 loop spans 14 amino acids. Trimming removed 0 bases at V and 4 bases at J, with 7 bases between. DNA of the CDR3: TGCGCCAGCAGCTTGGTTGGGAATAATGAAAAACTGTTTTTT. Its protein is CASSLVGNNEKLFF.

The chain is built from TRBV27 and TRBJ2-5; TRBD2 is a possible D gene (6 bases). CDR3 length: 14 amino acids. Germline V CDR1 and CDR2: MNHEY, SMNVEV (reference sequence). V lost 8 bases to trimming and J lost 5 bases, with 18 bases between them. For the CDR3, the DNA is TGTGCCAGCTCGAGTACTAGCCTGGTGGAGACCCAGTACTTC. Protein: CASSSTSLVETQYF.

Written as DNA, the CDR3 is TGCGCCAGCAGCGTAGACAGGGCTACTAACTATGGCTACACCTTC. This encodes CASSVDRATNYGYTF. V is TRBV5-1 and J is TRBJ1-2; TRBD1 agrees at 7 bases. V lost 4 bases, J lost 0 bases, and 6 bases stayed unmatched. The length of the CDR3 is 15 residues. The germline CDR1 and CDR2 sequences are SGHRS and YFSETQ.

This rearrangement joins TRBV11-2 to TRBJ2-2; D perhaps matches TRBD1 (6 bases). Germline V gives CDR1 SGHAT, CDR2 FQNNGV. Trimming removed 2 bases at V and 1 base at J, with 8 bases between. The CDR3 is 15 residues long. CDR3 loop: CASSLLGQNTGELFF. As DNA, the CDR3 is TGTGCCAGCAGCTTACTGGGACAGAACACCGGGGAGCTGTTTTTT.

V and J are TRBV30 and TRBJ1-1; TRBD1 matches 8 bases. This CDR3 contains 17 residues. Trimming took 1 base from V and 2 from J; bases not matched to a gene: 12. Per germline, CDR1 GTSNPN and CDR2 SVGIG (reference sequence). This CDR3 is CAWSGVRGPEVNTEAFF. The CDR3 DNA reads TGTGCCTGGAGTGGTGTCAGGGGGCCGGAGGTAAACACTGAAGCTTTCTTT.

This clone has more than one count but fewer than ten. The chain combines TRBV10-1 with TRBJ2-1; D is possibly TRBD1 (5 bases). CDR3 length equals 14 residues. The V gene's germline CDR1 is WNHNN and CDR2 SYGVQD (reference sequence). V dropped 8 bases and J dropped 3 bases, with 14 bases sitting between them. The CDR3 DNA follows: TGCGCCAGCCCCCCGATCAGGGTCTACAATGAGCAGTTCTTC. Translation gives CASPPIRVYNEQFF.

The chain joins TRBV7-3 to TRBJ2-1, with 14 bases matching TRBD2. V shed 4 bases, J shed 6 bases, and the junction held 5 bases outside the gene matches. CDR3 length equals 16 residues. Germline CDR1 SGHTA, CDR2 FQGTGA. CDR3 amino acids: CASSSTGLAGVNEQFF. The CDR3 bases are TGTGCCAGCAGCTCGACGGGACTAGCGGGAGTCAATGAGCAGTTCTTC.

The rearrangement joins TRBV6-1 to TRBJ2-7, with 8 bases that match TRBD1. The V segment lost 6 bases and the J segment 5 bases; nucleotides outside the gene matches: 3. This CDR3 comprises 12 residues. CDR1 is MNHNS, CDR2 SASEGT, per germline. The CDR3 nucleotides read TGTGCCAGCAGAGGACAGGGCGACGAGCAGTACTTC. As protein: CASRGQGDEQYF.